This T cell receptor (beta chain) was profiled in a study of cytomegalovirus exposure and HLA in healthy donors. Vbeta (60) and Jbeta (13) primers were used in the PCR. Sequenced by immunoSEQ multiplex PCR; TCRdb stores in-frame clones only, minus some. The sample holds over 110,000 clones; about 80% are singletons and the top ten take approximately 4.1%. This clone appeared once. The CDR3 is made up of 15 amino acids. The V gene's germline CDR1 is SGHRS and CDR2 YFSETQ. J lost 5 bases, V lost 0 bases, and 5 bases had no gene match. The sample consisted of PBMCs. This TCR came from a middle-aged man in good health and CMV-seronegative. This sequence joins TRBV5-1 and TRBJ2-5; 9 bases are shared with TRBD1. CDR3 region: CASSLDRGRRETQYF. CDR3 bases: TGCGCCAGCAGCTTGGACAGGGGGCGACGGGAGACCCAGTACTTC.